The sequence of this T cell receptor (beta chain) was determined in a study of blood T cell repertoires in COVID-19. The overall study: The United States, Italy and Spain provided the acute and convalescent COVID-19 samples. T cells, B-cell-depleted T cells, or PBMCs provided the cDNA or gDNA that served as material.

Per the study methods: Estimation of nucleated cell counts was performed using reference gene primer amplification. The protocol was immunoSEQ multiplex PCR, while the TCRdb copy is restricted to in-frame clones and leaves out a portion. Clonal size and the V and J genes are those of that table, whereas D and trimming came from the DNA. Of 130,000 to 150,000 clones in the sample, about 82% were seen once. The CDR3 is 14 residues long. Germline V gene sequence: CDR1 SGHAT, CDR2 FQNNGV. V lost 5 bases, J lost 7 bases, and 14 bases lay in between. This TCR was recovered from a woman aged 40 to 50 with active or convalescent COVID-19. Sequencing was performed on peripheral blood. V is TRBV11-2 and J is TRBJ2-2, with D possibly being TRBD2 (7 bases). CDR3 nucleotide sequence: TGTGCCAGCAGCGTACACAGGGAGGGCGGGGAGCTGTTTTTT. This translates into CASSVHREGGELFF. The variable domain in full, completed from reference TRBV11-2 and TRBJ2-2, reads EAGVAQSPRYKIIEKRQSVAFWCNPISGHATLYWYQQILGQGPKLLIQFQNNGVVDDSQLPKDRFSAERLKGVDSTLKIQPAKLEDSAVYLCASSVHREGGELFFGEGSRLTVL.